A single sample is the source of the 10 T cell receptor beta chains below, sequenced in a study of T cell clonality in common variable immunodeficiency. Method: immunoSEQ multiplex PCR; TCRdb's copy keeps in-frame clones and lacks some. The sample includes under 45,000 clones, none of them occurring once. The sequencing input was peripheral blood mononuclear cells. Receptors originate from a person aged 18 to 75 in good health.

This clone occurred many times. The read finishes 3 residues shy of the CDR3 end, and the germline J gene is used to complete it. The chain links TRBV19 to TRBJ2-1; 10 bases are a match to TRBD2. J gave up 4 bases and V 4 bases, and 7 bases lay outside the gene matches. The CDR3 totals 16 residues. Germline V gene sequence: CDR1 LNHDA, CDR2 SQIVND (reference sequence). CDR3 region: CASSKSSGGNYNEQFF. The covered CDR3 bases are TGTGCCAGTAGTAAGTCTAGCGGGGGCAATTACAATGAG.

The sample holds many counts of this clone. The CDR3 goes on 3 residues after the read ends, and that part is filled in from the germline J gene. This rearrangement joins TRBV5-1 to TRBJ1-5, with a possible D match to TRBD1 (5 bases). The germline V and J ends were trimmed by 1 base and 0 bases, with 8 bases remaining between them. The CDR3 is 15 amino acids. Germline CDR1 reads SGHRS; CDR2 reads YFSETQ. The CDR3: CASSLWGDSNQPQHF. The sequenced part of the CDR3 DNA is TGCGCCAGCAGCTTGTGGGGCGATAGCAATCAGCCC.

With respect to this clone: The CDR3 goes on 3 residues after the read ends, and that part is filled in from the germline J gene. This chain connects TRBV20-1 to TRBJ2-1; TRBD2 matches at 10 bases. The V segment lost 0 bases and the J segment 2 bases; nucleotides outside the gene matches: 4. CDR3 size: 16 residues. Germline V gives CDR1 DFQATT, CDR2 SNEGSKA (reference sequence). The sequenced CDR3 bases are TGCAGTGCTAGAGATCCCACTAGCGGGGCCTACAATGAG. Amino acid sequence: CSARDPTSGAYNE. The whole CDR3 protein reads CSARDPTSGAYNEQFF.

This clone was seen repeatedly, ten times or more. The CDR3 end lies 3 residues beyond the end of the read and is filled in from the germline J gene. V and J are TRBV4-1 and TRBJ1-5; tentatively, D is TRBD1 (5 bases). The V end lost 2 bases, the J end lost 0 bases, and 14 bases lay between the germline ends. CDR3 length equals 17 residues. Germline V gene lookup returns CDR1 MGHRA and CDR2 YSYEKL. The CDR3 loop reads CASSQSPGRYSNQPQHF. CDR3 DNA (partial): TGCGCCAGCAGCCAATCCCCAGGGAGGTATAGCAATCAGCCC.

The table lists this clone with many counts. The CDR3 is cut off 3 residues early in the read; its end comes from the germline J gene. The V gene is TRBV6-4, the J gene TRBJ2-3, with 11 bases fitting TRBD2. The V gene end was trimmed by 0 bases and the J gene end by 4 bases; junction bases not matched to a gene: 6. Looked up from germline, CDR1 is MRHNA and CDR2 is SNTAGT. The CDR3 has 17 residues. The CDR3 bases that were read are TGTGCCAGCAGTGACTCACTACTAGCGGGAGTAGCAGATACG. As protein: CASSDSLLAGVADT. The full CDR3 protein reads CASSDSLLAGVADTQYF.

In this sample, this clone turned up many times. The DNA ends 3 residues before the CDR3 does, and the rest of the CDR3 is filled in from the germline J gene. The chain links TRBV18 to TRBJ2-2, with D perhaps TRBD2 (5 bases). The CDR3 runs 14 residues. Germline values: CDR1 KGHSH, CDR2 LQKENI. V was pared by 4 bases and J by 2 bases, with 8 bases between. The CDR3 DNA, read in part, is TGTGCCAGCTCACTACGGGGAAACACCGGGGAG. Protein product: CASSLRGNTGE. The whole CDR3 is CASSLRGNTGELFF.

This clone was recorded a few times. The read comes to an end 3 residues before the CDR3 does, leaving the germline J gene to fill in the end. This chain links TRBV2 with TRBJ2-3; 12 nucleotides agree with TRBD2. The CDR3 consists of 15 residues. CDR1 and CDR2 (germline): SNHLY, FYNNEI. Trimming cost V 8 bases and J 6 bases; bases outside gene matches: 9. The CDR3 DNA, read in part, is TGTGCCAGCGCCCAACTAGCGGGGGGTATGGATACG. Its protein is CASAQLAGGMDT. The entire CDR3 sequence reads CASAQLAGGMDTQYF.

This clone has just a few counts. The read gets to within 3 residues of the CDR3 end, and the germline J gene fills in the rest. V and J are TRBV20-1 and TRBJ2-3, with D possibly being TRBD2 (6 bases). The CDR3 length is 14 residues. Germline assignment: CDR1 DFQATT and CDR2 SNEGSKA (reference sequence). Partial CDR3 DNA: TGCAGTGCTATACGCCAGGGACTGCAAGAGACG. Its protein is CSAIRQGLQET. In full, the CDR3 is CSAIRQGLQETQYF.

This clone was counted many times. The read ends 3 residues before the CDR3 terminus; that terminus is restored from the germline J gene. The chain recombines TRBV5-4 with TRBJ1-2; the D gene is possibly TRBD1 (5 bases). Deletions cut 2 bases from V and 6 bases from J, with 11 bases between. Germline V lookup: CDR1 SGHNT, CDR2 YYREEE (reference sequence). CDR3 length: 13 residues. This chain's CDR3 is CASSLEAGHGYTF. The sequenced CDR3 bases are TGTGCCAGCAGCTTAGAGGCAGGGCATGGC.

This clone was counted ten times or more. The read comes to an end 3 residues before the CDR3 does, leaving the germline J gene to fill in the end. Other DNA sequences within the sample encode an identical CDR3. The rearrangement uses TRBV7-2 and TRBJ1-3; no clear D. V lost 2 bases and J lost 0, with 8 bases in between. CDR3 length equals 15 residues. Germline assignment: CDR1 SGHTA and CDR2 FQGNSA. The sequenced part of the CDR3 DNA is TGTGCCAGCAGCTTACAGGCAAGCTCTGGAAACACC. Amino acid sequence: CASSLQASSGNT. Given in full, the CDR3 is CASSLQASSGNTIYF.